The present T cell receptor beta chain was sequenced within a study of blood T cell repertoires in COVID-19. Whole-study context: There were acute and convalescent COVID-19 samples, and they came from the United States, Italy and Spain. T cells, B-cell-depleted T cells, or PBMCs provided the cDNA or gDNA that served as material.

Germline-derived CDR1 and CDR2 are LGHDT and YNNKEL (reference sequence). The length of the CDR3 is 15 residues. V lost 1 base, J lost 0 bases, and 7 bases lay in between. This clone was seen only a few times. As handled by the study authors: Nucleated cell counts were estimated from reference gene primer amplification. Produced via immunoSEQ multiplex PCR; TCRdb's table is partial and in-frame only. That table supplies the V and J calls and clone size; D and trimming were determined from the DNA. The table shows about 98,000 clones, with approximately 72% occurring only once. The sequenced sample was peripheral blood. The TCR originated in a man between 65 and 85 years old with acute or convalescent COVID-19. The rearrangement links TRBV3-1 (or the pseudogene TRBV3-2) to TRBJ1-3; D ambiguous. The CDR3 nucleotides are TGTGCCAGCAGCCAAGTGAGAAGCTCTGGAAACACCATATATTTT. Translating gives CASSQVRSSGNTIYF.